Presented here are 28 T cell receptor beta chains from one specimen sequenced in a study of blood T cell repertoires in COVID-19 (dated by TCRdb to the early 2020s). Library generation was performed with the immunoSEQ multiplex PCR assay. What TCRdb holds here is the immuneACCESS table cut down to in-frame rearrangements. Part of the clones is not present; checked against another copy, under half of the missing clones reflect an unresolved V gene, and the others are unexplained. The sample yields 230,000 or so clones; approximately 80% were counted once. The ten most abundant clones make up under 1.5% of the sample. Sequences were obtained from peripheral blood. The receptors were sampled from a middle-aged woman who had recovered from COVID-19.

The chain has TRBV12-5 and TRBJ2-2; D gene unclear. The germline V and J ends were trimmed by 5 bases and 7 bases, with 5 bases remaining between them. The germline V gene has CDR1 LGHNT and CDR2 FRNRAP. The CDR3 has 11 residues. The CDR3 nucleotides read TGTGCTAGTGGTACCGGCGGGGAGCTGTTTTTT. This sequence encodes CASGTGGELFF.

V and J are TRBV29-1 and TRBJ2-3, with 8 bases lining up with TRBD1. The V and J ends lost 8 bases and 4 bases, in that order; junction bases with no gene match: 5. The CDR3 sequence is 12 residues long. Germline assignment: CDR1 SQVTM and CDR2 ANQGSEA. The CDR3 nucleotides read TGCAGCTCTCGACAGGGGTCAGATACGCAGTATTTT. This gives the protein CSSRQGSDTQYF.

This chain links TRBV13 with TRBJ2-5; 12 nucleotides match TRBD2. Germline V lookup: CDR1 PRHDT, CDR2 FYEKMQ (reference sequence). This CDR3 has 18 amino acids. The V and J ends lost 1 base and 6 bases, in that order; junction bases with no gene match: 12. The CDR3 DNA sequence: TGTGCCAGCAGCTTAGAGACTAGCGGGAGTGCCAAGAGAAAGACCCAGTACTTC. Translating it yields CASSLETSGSAKRKTQYF. Looking up the rest from reference TRBV13 and TRBJ2-5 gives the full variable domain: AAGVIQSPRHLIKEKRETATLKCYPIPRHDTVYWYQQGPGQDPQFLISFYEKMQSDKGSIPDRFSAQQFSDYHSELNMSSLELGDSALYFCASSLETSGSAKRKTQYFGPGTRLLVL.

This rearrangement joins TRBV6-5 to TRBJ1-2; 7 nucleotides agree with TRBD1. Unmatched junction bases numbered 10, after V lost 5 bases and J lost 7 bases. CDR1 MNHEY and CDR2 SVGAGI come from the germline V gene. The CDR3 length is 14 residues. The CDR3 reads CASSPDRKFGGYTF. Here the CDR3 DNA reads TGTGCCAGCAGTCCGGACAGGAAATTTGGTGGCTACACCTTC.

The CDR3 protein is CASSPPGRGDTEAFF. The DNA of the CDR3 is TGTGCCAGTAGTCCCCCCGGTCGGGGAGACACTGAAGCTTTCTTT. The genes are TRBV19 and TRBJ1-1; the D is unclear. Per the germline V gene, CDR1 is LNHDA and CDR2 is SQIVND (reference sequence). Trimming shortened V by 5 bases and J by 3 bases, and 16 bases separated the two germline ends. The CDR3 runs 15 residues.

This rearrangement joins TRBV30 to TRBJ1-1, with 8 bases aligning to TRBD1. The length of the CDR3 is 13 residues. Germline V gene lookup returns CDR1 GTSNPN and CDR2 SVGIG (reference sequence). V dropped 6 bases and J dropped 2; count of bases not matched to a gene: 5. The CDR3 loop is CACDRGYNTEAFF. CDR3 in DNA: TGTGCCTGTGACAGGGGATACAACACTGAAGCTTTCTTT.

The rearrangement links TRBV6-5 to TRBJ1-4, with no clear D. Germline values: CDR1 MNHEY, CDR2 SVGAGI. There are 14 residues in the CDR3. The ends were cut back, 7 bases at V and 0 bases at J, with 9 bases in the middle. This CDR3 is CASTLSATNEKLFF. CDR3 coding DNA: TGTGCCAGCACCTTGTCTGCAACTAATGAAAAACTGTTTTTT.

The chain couples TRBV5-1 to TRBJ2-3; possible D gene TRBD2, 5 bases. CDR3 length: 15 amino acids. CDR1 SGHRS and CDR2 YFSETQ come from the germline V gene. V was cut by 6 bases and J by 3 bases, with 17 bases left in between. The CDR3 DNA is TGCGCCAGCACCCCGCTTGGGCCGGGAACAGATACGCAGTATTTT. Protein product: CASTPLGPGTDTQYF.

This sequence joins TRBV3-1 (or the pseudogene TRBV3-2) and TRBJ2-3; 8 bases map to TRBD2. From germline, CDR1 is LGHDT and CDR2 YNNKEL (reference sequence). Germline trimming cut 3 bases from V and 2 bases from J; bases unmatched to any gene: 4. CDR3 length: 15 amino acids. The CDR3, as DNA: TGTGCCAGCAGCCACAGCGGGGGAAACACAGATACGCAGTATTTT. It specifies CASSHSGGNTDTQYF.

The chain recombines TRBV7-2 with TRBJ2-5; weak D call: TRBD2 (6 bases). Trimming took 5 bases from V and 3 from J, leaving 7 bases between them. Germline values: CDR1 SGHTA, CDR2 FQGNSA. This CDR3 is built from 12 residues. Here the CDR3 reads CASSQREETQYF. In nucleotides, the CDR3 is TGTGCCAGCAGCCAGCGGGAAGAGACCCAGTACTTC.

V is TRBV6-2 or TRBV6-3 and J is TRBJ1-3, with D perhaps matching TRBD1 (6 bases). This CDR3 has 14 residues. The germline gives CDR1 MNHEY, CDR2 SVGEGT. V was trimmed by 5 bases and J by 4 bases, leaving 12 bases between them. The CDR3 loop reads CASSPGDSGNTIYF. The DNA for the CDR3 is TGTGCCAGCAGTCCAGGGGATTCCGGAAACACCATATATTTT.

About this clone: Additional DNA sequences in this sample encode the identical CDR3. This rearrangement joins TRBV18 to TRBJ1-4, with 7 bases identical to TRBD1. The germline V gene encodes CDR1 KGHSH and CDR2 LQKENI. V gave up 6 bases and J gave up 0 bases; unmatched junction bases: 1. The CDR3 consists of 14 residues. CDR3 amino acids: CASSGTATNEKLFF. The CDR3 DNA sequence: TGTGCCAGCTCTGGGACAGCAACTAATGAAAAACTGTTTTTT.

This chain connects TRBV9 to TRBJ1-3; TRBD1 might be the D (6 bases). Germline-derived CDR1 and CDR2 are SGDLS and YYNGEE. Trimming took off 0 bases at V and 3 bases at J, with 13 bases between the two ends. There are 16 residues in the CDR3. CDR3 residues: CASSVDSGVVGNTIYF. Here the CDR3 DNA reads TGTGCCAGCAGCGTAGATTCAGGGGTGGTTGGAAACACCATATATTTT.

The CDR3 protein is CASSQIGQGARETQYF. CDR3 DNA sequence: TGTGCCAGCAGCCAAATTGGTCAGGGGGCGCGGGAGACCCAGTACTTC. The chain joins TRBV3-1 (or the pseudogene TRBV3-2) to TRBJ2-5, with 8 bases lining up with TRBD1. There are 16 residues in the CDR3. J gave up 5 bases and V 2 bases, and 10 bases lay outside the gene matches. Germline V lookup: CDR1 LGHDT, CDR2 YNNKEL (reference sequence).

The chain couples TRBV5-1 to TRBJ2-7, with D perhaps matching TRBD1 (5 bases). V lost 0 bases, J lost 2 bases, and 12 bases lay in between. Germline V gene data show CDR1 as SGHRS and CDR2 as YFSETQ. The CDR3 extends over 15 amino acids. CDR3 sequence: CASSLAGQGTYEQYF. The CDR3 region has the DNA TGCGCCAGCAGCTTGGCCGGGCAGGGTACCTACGAGCAGTACTTC.

This chain uses TRBV21-1 with TRBJ2-6; TRBD1, as called in the table, went unchecked against the DNA. TRBV21-1 is shown as a pseudogene. The CDR3 sequence is 19 residues long. The CDR3, as DNA: TGTGCCAGCAGCAAAGGTACCGGGACAGAGAGCTCTGGGGCCAACGTCCTGACTTTC. The encoded protein is CASSKGTGTESSGANVLTF.

This chain joins TRBV4-3 and TRBJ1-4; 8 nucleotides agree with TRBD1. The CDR3 consists of 14 residues. The trim removed 1 base at V and 10 bases at J, leaving 5 bases unmatched. From germline, CDR1 is LGHNA and CDR2 YSLEER. CDR3 sequence (DNA): TGCGCCAGCAGCCAAGGCGGGACAGGAACAAAACTGTTTTTT. Its protein product is CASSQGGTGTKLFF.

This clone turned up a few times. V gene TRBV6-1 combines with J gene TRBJ1-3; 10 bases fit TRBD1. The CDR3 is 18 amino acids. The germline V gene has CDR1 MNHNS and CDR2 SASEGT. With V trimmed by 1 base and J by 4 bases, 10 bases remained unmatched. CDR3 coding DNA: TGTGCCAGCAGTGAAGAGCACCCGGGACAGGGGTTCGGAAACACCATATATTTT. Translation: CASSEEHPGQGFGNTIYF.

The genes are TRBV6-5 and TRBJ1-1; D gene uncertain. Germline V gives CDR1 MNHEY, CDR2 SVGAGI. The V and J ends lost 4 bases and 1 base respectively, with 7 bases between them. The CDR3 has 13 residues. CDR3 in DNA: TGTGCCAGCAGTTCGAGGCAGAACACTGAAGCTTTCTTT. It translates to CASSSRQNTEAFF.

The chain is built from TRBV27 and TRBJ2-7, with D perhaps TRBD1 (5 bases). This CDR3 has 11 residues. V was pared by 5 bases and J by 3 bases, with 5 bases between. Germline V CDR1 and CDR2: MNHEY, SMNVEV (reference sequence). CDR3 loop: CASSQGYEQYF. The DNA for the CDR3 is TGTGCCAGCAGTCAGGGCTACGAGCAGTACTTC.

The chain carries TRBV4-3 and TRBJ1-2; TRBD1 is a possible D gene (5 bases). V gave up 0 bases and J gave up 3 bases, with 11 bases separating them. CDR1 LGHNA and CDR2 YSLEER come from the germline V gene. CDR3 length equals 15 residues. CDR3: CASSQDPRQHYGYTF. As DNA, the CDR3 is TGCGCCAGCAGCCAAGACCCGAGACAGCACTATGGCTACACCTTC.

This clone was seen a single time. V and J are TRBV6-2 or TRBV6-3 and TRBJ2-5; no clear D gene. The CDR3 loop spans 14 amino acids. V lost 2 bases and J 2 bases, leaving 9 bases between the germline ends. Germline values: CDR1 MNHEY, CDR2 SVGEGT. CDR3 sequence reads: CASSYGNSQETQYF. In DNA, the CDR3 is TGTGCCAGCAGTTACGGAAACAGTCAAGAGACCCAGTACTTC.

This chain uses TRBV5-1 with TRBJ1-2; 9 bases map to TRBD1. The trim removed 4 bases at V and 1 base at J, leaving 5 bases unmatched. The V gene's germline CDR1 is SGHRS and CDR2 YFSETQ. CDR3 size: 15 residues. The CDR3 loop reads CASSATGGVNYGYTF. The CDR3 DNA follows: TGCGCCAGCAGCGCGACAGGGGGAGTTAACTATGGCTACACCTTC.

The J gene is TRBJ2-7, the V gene TRBV7-9, with a tentative D call TRBD1 (5 bases). Between the trimmed V and J ends, which lost 3 bases and 3 bases, there was a span of 6 bases. This CDR3 comprises 12 residues. The germline CDR1 and CDR2 sequences are SEHNR and FQNEAQ (reference sequence). This CDR3 is CASSLTVYEQYF. The DNA for the CDR3 is TGTGCCAGCAGCTTGACAGTCTACGAGCAGTACTTC.

V gene TRBV14 combines with J gene TRBJ1-6, with D unresolved. CDR3 size: 15 residues. The V and J ends lost 0 bases and 8 bases respectively, with 11 bases between them. The germline gives CDR1 SGHDN, CDR2 FVKESK. The CDR3 loop reads CASSQDLIGDSPLHF. DNA for the CDR3: TGTGCCAGCAGCCAAGATTTGATCGGTGATTCACCCCTCCACTTT.

The chain combines TRBV3-1 (or the pseudogene TRBV3-2) with TRBJ1-2; maybe TRBD1 (6 bases). Germline V gene data show CDR1 as LGHDT and CDR2 as YNNKEL (reference sequence). V lost 1 base and J lost 4, with 13 bases in between. CDR3 length equals 15 residues. This CDR3 reads CASSQGQGISYGYTF. The CDR3, as DNA: TGTGCCAGCAGCCAAGGCCAGGGGATCAGCTATGGCTACACCTTC.

The J gene is TRBJ2-5, the V gene TRBV30, with 9 bases aligning to TRBD2. The V segment lost 4 bases and the J segment 4 bases; nucleotides outside the gene matches: 4. The germline V gene encodes CDR1 GTSNPN and CDR2 SVGIG (reference sequence). This CDR3 region has 13 residues. CDR3 region: CAWKLAGTETQYF. The CDR3 nucleotides read TGTGCCTGGAAACTAGCGGGTACAGAGACCCAGTACTTC. The whole variable domain, remainder taken from reference TRBV30 and TRBJ2-5, is SQTIHQWPATLVQPVGSPLSLECTVEGTSNPNLYWYRQAAGRGLQLLFYSVGIGQISSEVPQNLSASRPQDRQFILSSKKLLLSDSGFYLCAWKLAGTETQYFGPGTRLLVL.

The rearrangement uses TRBV19 and TRBJ2-3; 8 bases match TRBD1. The V gene's germline CDR1 is LNHDA and CDR2 SQIVND (reference sequence). The V segment lost 7 bases and the J segment 4 bases; nucleotides outside the gene matches: 4. The CDR3 covers 13 residues. CDR3 region: CASIGQGSDTQYF. CDR3 bases: TGTGCCAGTATAGGACAGGGATCAGATACGCAGTATTTT.